The entry below gives a single T cell receptor beta chain sequence along with its context. Its antigen remains unknown. V lost 5 bases, J lost 5 bases, and 19 bases lay in between. The CDR3 is 16 amino acids. Germline V gene sequence: CDR1 MDHEN, CDR2 SYDVKM. Clones were read by immunoSEQ multiplex PCR, and TCRdb kept only the in-frame ones, dropping some. The sample includes about 110,000 clones, approximately 92% of them seen just once. The sample is drawn from a study of T cell responses to AZD1222 COVID-19 vaccine. At the level of the study: Pooled samples include second doses given at about 4 or 12 weeks.

Notes on the study in general: As reported, nearly half of all spike-specific TCRs target variant regions that are unmutated. Sampling captured repertoires only after the peak T cell response. Recipients of two AZD1222 doses showed rising Spike-specific TCR breadth and depth.

This specimen consisted of peripheral blood, obtained on day 0 of AZD1222 vaccination. This chain links TRBV28 with TRBJ1-5, with D possibly being TRBD1 (5 bases). The receptor comes from an adult in good health. CDR3 residues: CASSLAGFGGDQPQHF. As DNA, the CDR3 is TGTGCCAGCAGTCTGGCAGGGTTTGGGGGGGATCAGCCCCAGCATTTT.